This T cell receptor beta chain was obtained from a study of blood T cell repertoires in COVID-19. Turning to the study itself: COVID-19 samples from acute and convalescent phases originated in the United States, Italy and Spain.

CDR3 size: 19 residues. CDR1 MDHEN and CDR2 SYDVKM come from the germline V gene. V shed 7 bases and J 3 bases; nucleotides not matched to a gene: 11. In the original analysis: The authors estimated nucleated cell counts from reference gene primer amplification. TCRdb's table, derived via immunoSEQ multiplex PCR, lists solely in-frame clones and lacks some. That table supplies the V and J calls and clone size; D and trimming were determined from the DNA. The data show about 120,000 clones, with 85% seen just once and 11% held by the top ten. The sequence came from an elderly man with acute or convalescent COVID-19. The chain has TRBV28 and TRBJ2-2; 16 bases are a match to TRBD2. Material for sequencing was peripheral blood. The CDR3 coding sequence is TGTGCCAGCACCCCAAGGGGACTAGCGGGAGGGCCGTACACCGGGGAGCTGTTTTTT. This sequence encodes CASTPRGLAGGPYTGELFF.